This passage covers 17 T cell receptor beta chains from one sample sequenced in a study of OX40 agonist ivuxolimab in advanced cancers. Assay used: immunoSEQ multiplex PCR; TCRdb lists only in-frame clones, some missing. The sample yields more than 95,000 clones, about nine tenths seen once. Sequencing used CD4+ or CD8+ T cells sorted from blood, obtained in a trial of the OX40 agonist ivuxolimab. The source of these receptors is an adult with an advanced solid tumor such as melanoma, head and neck, liver or kidney cancer.

The chain is built from TRBV5-4 and TRBJ2-1; D call uncertain. This CDR3 is built from 12 residues. Looked up from germline, CDR1 is SGHNT and CDR2 is YYREEE (reference sequence). The V end lost 1 base, the J end lost 4 bases, and 3 bases lay between the germline ends. In DNA form, the CDR3 reads TGTGCCAGCAGCTTGTCGTACAATGAGCAGTTCTTC. It yields the protein CASSLSYNEQFF. The whole variable domain, filled in from reference TRBV5-4 and TRBJ2-1, reads ETGVTQSPTHLIKTRGQQVTLRCSSQSGHNTVSWYQQALGQGPQFIFQYYREEENGRGNFPPRFSGLQFPNYSSELNVNALELDDSALYLCASSLSYNEQFFGPGTRLTVL.

V gene TRBV4-2 combines with J gene TRBJ1-1; the D gene is possibly TRBD1 (5 bases). In germline, CDR1 is LGHNA, CDR2 YNFKEQ. This CDR3 has 15 residues. V was cut by 0 bases and J by 4 bases, with 12 bases left in between. CDR3 in DNA: TGTGCCAGCAGCCAAGATGTGTCGGGGGGCACTGAAGCTTTCTTT. Protein product: CASSQDVSGGTEAFF.

This rearrangement joins TRBV28 to TRBJ2-7; D may be TRBD2 (6 bases). CDR1 MDHEN and CDR2 SYDVKM come from the germline V gene. The V end was cut by 8 bases, the J end by 6 bases, with 23 bases between. This CDR3 has 15 amino acids. The CDR3, as DNA: TGTGCCAGCCTTAGTATTCCAGGAGGGGTGGTCGAGCAGTACTTC. Protein product: CASLSIPGGVVEQYF.

The chain carries TRBV7-3 and TRBJ1-5; D is ambiguous. Germline assignment: CDR1 SGHTA and CDR2 FQGTGA. V was pared by 4 bases and J by 3 bases, with 10 bases between. The CDR3 totals 14 residues. The CDR3 nucleotides read TGTGCCAGCAGCTCGGACGGTTTCAATCAGCCCCAGCATTTT. Translation gives CASSSDGFNQPQHF. Looking up the rest from reference TRBV7-3 and TRBJ1-5 gives the full variable domain: GAGVSQTPSNKVTEKGKYVELRCDPISGHTALYWYRQSLGQGPEFLIYFQGTGAADDSGLPNDRFFAVRPEGSVSTLKIQRTERGDSAVYLCASSSDGFNQPQHFGDGTRLSIL.

This sequence joins TRBV18 and TRBJ1-1, with a weak D call TRBD1 (6 bases). There are 14 residues in the CDR3. The ends were cut back, 3 bases at V and 4 bases at J, with 12 bases in the middle. The V gene's germline CDR1 is KGHSH and CDR2 LQKENI. The CDR3 loop reads CASSPKPRGTEAFF. CDR3 coding DNA: TGTGCCAGCTCACCTAAACCCAGGGGCACTGAAGCTTTCTTT. The full variable domain, rest sourced from reference TRBV18 and TRBJ1-1, is NAGVMQNPRHLVRRRGQEARLRCSPMKGHSHVYWYRQLPEEGLKFMVYLQKENIIDESGMPKERFSAEFPKEGPSILRIQQVVRGDSAAYFCASSPKPRGTEAFFGQGTRLTVV.

V is TRBV6-6 and J is TRBJ1-1, with 9 bases aligning to TRBD1. The CDR3 sequence is 15 residues long. Germline values: CDR1 MNHNY, CDR2 SVGAGI (reference sequence). The V and J ends lost 7 bases and 2 bases, in that order; junction bases with no gene match: 8. This CDR3 reads CASTEQGAGNTEAFF. CDR3 nucleotides: TGTGCCAGCACCGAACAGGGGGCGGGTAACACTGAAGCTTTCTTT.

The CDR3 nucleotides are TGTGCCAGCAAGCGGGGGAGCTCTGGGGCCAACGTCCTGACTTTC. Amino acid sequence: CASKRGSSGANVLTF. The chain joins TRBV6-5 to TRBJ2-6, with 8 nucleotides matching TRBD2. The CDR3 covers 15 residues. Trimming cost V 7 bases and J 0 bases; bases outside gene matches: 2. The germline gives CDR1 MNHEY, CDR2 SVGAGI.

The chain combines TRBV7-2 with TRBJ1-5; D uncertain. CDR3 size: 14 residues. Germline CDR1 reads SGHTA; CDR2 reads FQGNSA. Trimming stripped 1 base from V and 7 bases from J, with 11 bases between. In DNA form, the CDR3 reads TGTGCCAGCAGCTTAGTTACCCGAGGCCAGCCCCAGCATTTT. It codes for CASSLVTRGQPQHF. The variable domain in full, completed from reference TRBV7-2 and TRBJ1-5, reads GAGVSQSPSNKVTEKGKDVELRCDPISGHTALYWYRQSLGQGLEFLIYFQGNSAPDKSGLPSDRFSAERTGGSVSTLTIQRTQQEDSAVYLCASSLVTRGQPQHFGDGTRLSIL.

The rearrangement joins TRBV5-4 to TRBJ2-5; 8 bases are a match to TRBD2. The germline CDR1 and CDR2 sequences are SGHNT and YYREEE (reference sequence). J lost 2 bases, V lost 1 base, and 4 bases had no gene match. The CDR3 spans 15 residues. The CDR3 DNA sequence: TGTGCCAGCAGCTTGAAAATAGCGGGACAAGAGACCCAGTACTTC. It is translated as CASSLKIAGQETQYF.

CDR3 coding DNA: TGTGCCAGCACCCAACCTTCTGGGGCCAACGTCCTGACTTTC. Its protein is CASTQPSGANVLTF. The chain carries TRBV28 and TRBJ2-6, with unresolved D. The ends were cut back, 7 bases at V and 1 base at J, with 8 bases in the middle. Germline-derived CDR1 and CDR2 are MDHEN and SYDVKM. The CDR3 is 14 amino acids.

This clone was counted a single time. The gene calls are TRBV5-4 and TRBJ1-2; tentative D call: TRBD1 (5 bases). Trimming stripped 6 bases from V and 6 bases from J, with 18 bases between. Germline CDR1 and CDR2: SGHNT and YYREEE (reference sequence). The CDR3 consists of 14 residues. The CDR3 DNA reads TGTGCCAGCAAACGCCGGGAGGGACGGGATGGCTACACCTTC. Encoded protein: CASKRREGRDGYTF.

Comments on this clone: The junction does not match germline at one end; this may be a read error. This sequence joins TRBV18 and TRBJ2-7; weak D call: TRBD1 (6 bases). Germline V gives CDR1 KGHSH, CDR2 LQKENI. The CDR3 consists of 14 residues. Here the CDR3 DNA reads TGTGCCAGCTCCCCACAGGGCGCGGTCAACGAGCAGTACTTC. This codes for CASSPQGAVNEQYF.

This clone appeared a single time. This chain uses TRBV10-3 with TRBJ1-1; 7 bases are shared with TRBD1. The CDR3 is made up of 13 amino acids. In germline, CDR1 is ENHRY, CDR2 SYGVKD. The J segment lost 1 base and the V segment lost 9 bases, leaving 5 bases of the junction unmatched. CDR3 bases: TGTGCCATTCAAGACAGGGAGAACACTGAAGCTTTCTTT. Translating it yields CAIQDRENTEAFF.

The rearrangement links TRBV9 to TRBJ2-7, with 7 bases fitting TRBD1. The germline V gene encodes CDR1 SGDLS and CDR2 YYNGEE. CDR3 size: 13 residues. Germline trimming cut 3 bases from V and 1 base from J; bases unmatched to any gene: 1. The DNA for the CDR3 is TGTGCCAGCAGCGCGACAGGGTCCTACGAGCAGTACTTC. Its protein is CASSATGSYEQYF.

This sequence joins TRBV10-3 and TRBJ1-2; no reliable D call. Trimming shortened V by 9 bases and J by 8 bases, and 19 bases separated the two germline ends. This CDR3 spans 13 amino acids. Germline CDR1 and CDR2: ENHRY and SYGVKD. CDR3 region: CAIINQLDEGYTF. As DNA, the CDR3 is TGTGCCATAATCAACCAATTGGACGAGGGCTACACCTTC.

CDR3 residues: CASGPGLAGETQYF. CDR3 coding DNA: TGTGCCAGCGGGCCGGGACTAGCGGGAGAGACCCAGTACTTC. This rearrangement joins TRBV27 to TRBJ2-5, with TRBD2 matching 12 bases. Germline V gene data show CDR1 as MNHEY and CDR2 as SMNVEV (reference sequence). V lost 8 bases and J lost 4; bases outside the gene matches: 5. CDR3 size: 14 residues.

The rearrangement links TRBV5-1 to TRBJ1-1; TRBD1 matches at 8 bases. Trimming took 4 bases from V and 1 from J; bases not matched to a gene: 12. CDR3 size: 17 residues. CDR1 is SGHRS, CDR2 YFSETQ, per germline. The CDR3, as DNA: TGCGCCAGCAGCACTGCCGGGACAGGTGTGTGGAACACTGAAGCTTTCTTT. Amino acids: CASSTAGTGVWNTEAFF.